This T cell receptor (beta chain) was profiled in a study of patients and donors after allogeneic stem cell transplantation (dated by TCRdb to between 2020 and 2021). From its cysteine to its phenylalanine, the CDR3 spans 11 amino acids. Kept here is only the CDR3 DNA, which spans 33 bases and is read in frame from base 1. V is shortened by 6 bases, J by 3 bases, and the region joining them spans 5 bases. In its sample, this clonotype was seen many times. No antigen is known for it. No quality values exist for individual bases; no much larger clone is one base distant. The receptor library was made with RT-PCR. Sequencing took place on a NextSeq 550. TCRdb reprocessed the public reads (quality trimming at Q25 with fastp, clone calling with MiXCR) and kept in-frame beta chains. Rows are combined by CDR3 protein, so each entry shows the most common genes and DNA. This sample has about 960,000 distinct CDR3 sequences in its table, and roughly 18% of those were observed once. The biggest ten clones account for 6% of the sample.

The TCR comes from a human donor who was either an allogeneic HSCT recipient or a stem cell or donor lymphocyte infusion donor (not recorded which). It is not recorded whose cells these are; they may come from a transplant donor. Sequenced input: blood, either unsorted or a sorted T cell fraction (not recorded which). The V gene is TRBV12-3 or TRBV12-4 and the J gene is TRBJ1-1; the D gene cannot be named for sure. The CDR3 protein: CASSQYTEAFF. DNA sequence: TGTGCCAGCAGCCAATACACTGAAGCTTTCTTT.